This entry is about one T cell receptor (beta chain). This sample stems from a study of OX40 agonist ivuxolimab in advanced cancers. As for the study in general: Of the participants, approximately 38% had some prior anti-PD-1, anti-PD-L1 or anti-CTLA-4 therapy, which was allowed.

The CDR3 consists of 14 residues. Germline V lookup: CDR1 SGDLS, CDR2 YYNGEE. Trimming removed 0 bases from V and 1 base from J, with 4 bases in between. Clones were read by immunoSEQ multiplex PCR, and TCRdb kept only the in-frame ones, dropping some. The sample holds tens of thousands of clones, 82% seen once. This clonotype was sampled from an adult with an advanced solid tumor such as melanoma, head and neck, liver or kidney cancer. This chain joins TRBV9 and TRBJ1-4; no definite D call. The sequenced sample was CD4+ or CD8+ T cells sorted from blood, obtained in a trial of the OX40 agonist ivuxolimab. In DNA form, the CDR3 reads TGTGCCAGCAGCGTAGGGGTAACTAATGAAAAACTGTTTTTT. It codes for CASSVGVTNEKLFF.